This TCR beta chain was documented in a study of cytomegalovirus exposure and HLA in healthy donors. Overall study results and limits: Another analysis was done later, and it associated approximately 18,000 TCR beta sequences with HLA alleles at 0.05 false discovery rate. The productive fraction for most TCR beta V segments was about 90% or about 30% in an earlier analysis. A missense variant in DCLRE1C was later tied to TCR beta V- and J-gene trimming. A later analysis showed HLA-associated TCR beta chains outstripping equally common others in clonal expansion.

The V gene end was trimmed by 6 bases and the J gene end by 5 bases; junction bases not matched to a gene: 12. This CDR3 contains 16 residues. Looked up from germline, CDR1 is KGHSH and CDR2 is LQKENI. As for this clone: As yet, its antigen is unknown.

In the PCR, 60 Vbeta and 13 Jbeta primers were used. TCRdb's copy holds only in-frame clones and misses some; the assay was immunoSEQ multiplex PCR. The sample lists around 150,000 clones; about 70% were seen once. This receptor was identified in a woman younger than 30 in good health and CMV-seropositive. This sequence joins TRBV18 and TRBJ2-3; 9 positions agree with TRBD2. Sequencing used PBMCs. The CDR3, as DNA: TGTGCCAGCTCCCATCCGGGACTAGCAGTAATAGATACGCAGTATTTT. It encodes CASSHPGLAVIDTQYF. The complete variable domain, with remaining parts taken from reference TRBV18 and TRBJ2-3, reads NAGVMQNPRHLVRRRGQEARLRCSPMKGHSHVYWYRQLPEEGLKFMVYLQKENIIDESGMPKERFSAEFPKEGPSILRIQQVVRGDSAAYFCASSHPGLAVIDTQYFGPGTRLTVL.